The T cell receptor (beta chain) described here comes from a study of shared clonotypes between healthy human individuals. Study-level background: Three men and a couple of women, aged 18 to 49, were donors. Points from the study as a whole: About 5% of naive CD4 clonotypes were shared across four donors. Rarefaction indicated that sorted-subset sequencing remained incomplete although depth was large.

This clone was seen only once. Its antigen is still unknown. Germline assignment: CDR1 SGHAT and CDR2 FQNNGV. V dropped 5 bases and J dropped 5 bases, with 16 bases sitting between them. The length of the CDR3 is 14 residues. Every subset had its genomic DNA shared out evenly among several immunoSEQ plates. Libraries were prepared by immunoSEQ multiplex PCR; TCRdb keeps only in-frame clonotypes and omits some of them. The repertoire has about 2.4 million clones, 80% to 95% of them found once; the top ten carry roughly 0.36%. The rearrangement uses TRBV11-2 and TRBJ2-7; D gene ambiguous. The sample taken for sequencing was naive CD4+ T cells from PBMCs. Regarding subset: CD45RA+ positively selected. This TCR derives from a young man in good health. Some clones in this sample may be carry-over from other donors' samples. This CDR3 is CASSQYRERHEQYF. CDR3 sequence (DNA): TGTGCCAGCAGCCAGTATAGGGAACGCCACGAGCAGTACTTC.